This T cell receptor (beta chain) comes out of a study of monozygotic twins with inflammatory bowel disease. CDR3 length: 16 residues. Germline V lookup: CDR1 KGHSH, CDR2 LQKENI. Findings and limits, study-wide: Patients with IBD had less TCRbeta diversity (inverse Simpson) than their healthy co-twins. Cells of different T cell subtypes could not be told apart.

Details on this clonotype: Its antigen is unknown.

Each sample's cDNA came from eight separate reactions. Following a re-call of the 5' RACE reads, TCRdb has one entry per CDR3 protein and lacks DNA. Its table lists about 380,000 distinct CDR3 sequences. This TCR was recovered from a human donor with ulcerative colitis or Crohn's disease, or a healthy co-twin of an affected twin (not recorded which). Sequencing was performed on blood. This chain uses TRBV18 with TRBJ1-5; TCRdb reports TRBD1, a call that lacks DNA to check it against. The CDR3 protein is CASSPGVNRARQPQHF.